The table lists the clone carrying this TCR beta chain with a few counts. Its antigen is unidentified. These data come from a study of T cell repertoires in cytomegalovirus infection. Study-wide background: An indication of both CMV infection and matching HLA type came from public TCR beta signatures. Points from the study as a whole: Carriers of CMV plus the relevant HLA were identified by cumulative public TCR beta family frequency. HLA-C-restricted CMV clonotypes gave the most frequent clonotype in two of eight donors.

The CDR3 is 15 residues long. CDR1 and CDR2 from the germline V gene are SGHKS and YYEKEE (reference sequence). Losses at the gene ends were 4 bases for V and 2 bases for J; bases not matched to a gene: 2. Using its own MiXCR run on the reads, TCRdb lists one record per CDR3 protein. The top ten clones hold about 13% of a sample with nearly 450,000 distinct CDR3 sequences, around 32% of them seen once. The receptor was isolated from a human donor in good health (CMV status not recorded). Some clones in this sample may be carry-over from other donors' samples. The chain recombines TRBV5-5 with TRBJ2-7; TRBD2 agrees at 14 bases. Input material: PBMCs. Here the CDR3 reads CASSRTSGGTYEQYF. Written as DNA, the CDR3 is TGTGCCAGCAGCCGGACTAGCGGGGGGACCTACGAGCAGTACTTC.